These 4 T cell receptor beta chains were all obtained from the same sample, sequenced in a study of T cells in Graves' hyperthyroidism and ophthalmopathy. What was amplified from RNA transcripts were TCR beta CDR3 regions. A set of HTBI primers served as the primers for a first-round RT-PCR of the TCR CDR3. From the multiplex PCR reads, TCRdb called clonotypes with MiXCR, one entry per CDR3 protein. The table lists 560,000 or so distinct CDR3 sequences, 15% to 20% of them singletons, with over 45% in the top ten. Material for sequencing was blood. Every receptor here comes from a man aged 35-49 years with Graves' ophthalmopathy.

This clonotype was observed at least ten times. The chain employs TRBV3-1 and TRBJ2-1; no firm D call. Trimming took off 2 bases at V and 5 bases at J, with 7 bases between the two ends. In germline, CDR1 is LGHDT, CDR2 YNNKEL (reference sequence). This CDR3 is built from 13 residues. CDR3: CASSQNEDNEQFF. The CDR3 DNA reads as TGTGCCAGCAGCCAAAACGAGGACAATGAGCAGTTCTTC.

This clonotype was seen a few times. The chain combines TRBV29-1 with TRBJ2-3; a possible D gene is TRBD2 (6 bases). Germline CDR1 and CDR2: SQVTM and ANQGSEA. CDR3 length: 15 residues. The V gene lost 4 bases and the J gene lost 1 base, with 15 bases spanning the gap. CDR3 DNA: TGCAGCGTTGGGGGACTCCGGGTCGGCACAGATACGCAGTATTTT. This sequence encodes CSVGGLRVGTDTQYF.

This clonotype was counted at least ten times. This sequence joins TRBV12-3 or TRBV12-4 and TRBJ1-6, with 7 nucleotides matching TRBD1. The CDR3 covers 15 residues. V dropped 4 bases and J dropped 7; count of bases not matched to a gene: 7. CDR3 nucleotides: TGTGCCAGCAGTTCCCCGACAGGGCTCAATTCACCCCTCCACTTT. It translates to CASSSPTGLNSPLHF.

J is TRBJ1-6 and V is TRBV28; no clear D gene. The V gene lost 2 bases and the J gene lost 2 bases, with 4 bases spanning the gap. The length of the CDR3 is 14 residues. Germline V CDR1 and CDR2: MDHEN, SYDVKM. The CDR3 sequence is CASSLATYNSPLHF. The CDR3 DNA reads as TGTGCCAGCAGTTTAGCGACCTATAATTCACCCCTCCACTTT.